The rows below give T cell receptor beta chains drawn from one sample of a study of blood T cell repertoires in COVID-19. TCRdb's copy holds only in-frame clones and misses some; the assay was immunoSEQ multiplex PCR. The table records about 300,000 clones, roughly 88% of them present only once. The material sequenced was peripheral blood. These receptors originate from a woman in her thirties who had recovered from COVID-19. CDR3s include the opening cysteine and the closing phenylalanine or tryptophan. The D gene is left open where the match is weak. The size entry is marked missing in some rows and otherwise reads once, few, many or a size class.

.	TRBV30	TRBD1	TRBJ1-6	TGTGCCTGGATCGACAGGGGAGTGTATTCACCCCTCCACTTT	CAWIDRGVYSPLHF
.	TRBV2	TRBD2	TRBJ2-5	TGTGCCAGCAGTGACCCAGCGGGGGGGCTGGAGACCCAGTACTTC	CASSDPAGGLETQYF
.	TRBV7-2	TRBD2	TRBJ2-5	TGTGCCAGCAGCTTAGGCGGTTCTAGCGGGGTAAAGACCCAGTACTTC	CASSLGGSSGVKTQYF
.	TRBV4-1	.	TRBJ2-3	TGCGCCAGCAGTAAAGACGGGTTTGGGACAGATACGCAGTATTTT	CASSKDGFGTDTQYF
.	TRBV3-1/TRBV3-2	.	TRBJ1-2	TGTGCCAGCAGCCGGACAGAATTCTATGGCTACACCTTC	CASSRTEFYGYTF
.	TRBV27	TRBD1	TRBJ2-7	TGTGCCAGCAGTCTTGACAGGGTAGTTGTAAACGAGCAGTACTTC	CASSLDRVVVNEQYF
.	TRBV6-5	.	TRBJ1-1	TGTGCCAGCAGTTACTCTGGACACCTGAACACTGAAGCTTTCTTT	CASSYSGHLNTEAFF
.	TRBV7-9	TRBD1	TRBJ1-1	TGTGCCAGCAGCCGGGATCCGGGACAGGGGAACACTGAAGCTTTCTTT	CASSRDPGQGNTEAFF
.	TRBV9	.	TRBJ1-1	TGTGCCAGCAGCCGGGGACACCAGAACACTGAAGCTTTCTTT	CASSRGHQNTEAFF
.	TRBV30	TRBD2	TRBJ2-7	TGTGCCTGGAGCGCCGAGCGGGGGGCGTACGAGCAGTACTTC	CAWSAERGAYEQYF
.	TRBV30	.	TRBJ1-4	TGTGCCTGGAGAGATAACGGTTTGGAACTGTTTTTT	CAWRDNGLELFF
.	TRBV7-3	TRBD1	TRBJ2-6	TGTGCCAGCAGCCGGCGGACAGGGGGTAGTTTTTCTGGGGCCAACGTCCTGACTTTC	CASSRRTGGSFSGANVLTF
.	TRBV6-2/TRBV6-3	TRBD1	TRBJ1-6	TGTGCCAGCAGTTACGATGGACAGGGGCGGTCACCCCTCCACTTT	CASSYDGQGRSPLHF
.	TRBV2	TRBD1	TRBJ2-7	TGTGCCAGCACGGAGGCCAGGGGGCCCTACGAGCAGTACTTC	CASTEARGPYEQYF
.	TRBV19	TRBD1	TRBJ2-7	TGTGCCAGTAGCGTCGGGACAGGGGGACCCTACGAGCAGTACTTC	CASSVGTGGPYEQYF
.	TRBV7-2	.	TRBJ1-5	TGTGCCAGCAGCTTGGCCACAGGGCTACCCCAGCATTTT	CASSLATGLPQHF
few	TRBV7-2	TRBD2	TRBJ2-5	TGTGCCAGCAGCGCGGGACTAGCGGGGGAAGAGACCCAGTACTTC	CASSAGLAGEETQYF
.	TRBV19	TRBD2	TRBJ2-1	TGTGCCAGTAGTACCGGGACTAGCGCCTACAATGAGCAGTTCTTC	CASSTGTSAYNEQFF
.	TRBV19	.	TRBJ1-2	TGTGCCAGTAGTACTTGGAGCCCCTATGGCTACACCTTC	CASSTWSPYGYTF
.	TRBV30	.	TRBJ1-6	TGTGCCTGGAGCGTAATGTGGCTCTATAATTCACCCCTCCACTTT	CAWSVMWLYNSPLHF
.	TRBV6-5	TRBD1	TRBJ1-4	TGTGCCAGCAGTCGACAGGGGCAAGGTGAAAAACTGTTTTTT	CASSRQGQGEKLFF
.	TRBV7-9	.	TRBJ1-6	TGTGCCAGCAGCTTTAGCCGGAGCTCCTATAATTCACCCCTCCACTTT	CASSFSRSSYNSPLHF
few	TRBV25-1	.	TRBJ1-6	TGTGCCAGCAGTGCGACGGGGGTGTCACCCCTCCACTTT	CASSATGVSPLHF
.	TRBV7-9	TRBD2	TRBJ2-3	TGTGCCAGCGGGGAGCGGGGGCAAGATACGCAGTATTTT	CASGERGQDTQYF
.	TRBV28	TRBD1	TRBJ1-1	TGTGCCAGCACCTCCGGGACAGGGGTAAGCACTGAAGCTTTCTTT	CASTSGTGVSTEAFF
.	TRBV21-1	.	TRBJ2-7	TGTGCCAGCAGCAAAGTATTTGCGACTAGCGTTTACGAGCAGTACTTC	CASSKVFATSVYEQYF
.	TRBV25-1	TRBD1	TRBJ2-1	TGTGCCAGCAGTGACCGACAGGGGAGCTACAATGAGCAGTTCTTC	CASSDRQGSYNEQFF
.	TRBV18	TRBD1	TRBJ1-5	TGTGCCAGCTCACCCGACGGACAGGGTTCTTCGGCCCAGCATTTT	CASSPDGQGSSAQHF
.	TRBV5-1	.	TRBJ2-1	TGCGCCAGCAGCTGGATGGGGCAAAATGAGCAGTTCTTC	CASSWMGQNEQFF
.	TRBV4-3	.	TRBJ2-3	TGCGCCAGCAGCCAAGAAACCCTAACAGTTTTAGATACGCAGTATTTT	CASSQETLTVLDTQYF
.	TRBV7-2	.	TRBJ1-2	TGTGCCAGCAGCTCCCTAAACCACTATGGCTACACCTTC	CASSSLNHYGYTF
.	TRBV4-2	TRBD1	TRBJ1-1	TGTGCCAGCAGCTCCCCCCTACGCAGGGGGCGGGGGACTGAAGCTTTCTTT	CASSSPLRRGRGTEAFF
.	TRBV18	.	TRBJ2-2	TGTGCCAGCTCACCACCGCCTCAGGGTCCCGGGGAGCTGTTTTTT	CASSPPPQGPGELFF
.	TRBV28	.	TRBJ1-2	TGTGCCAGCAATAACAGGGCTGGCTACACCTTC	CASNNRAGYTF
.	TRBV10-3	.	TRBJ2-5	TGTGCCATCAGTGTGGCTGAGGGAGAGACCCAGTACTTC	CAISVAEGETQYF
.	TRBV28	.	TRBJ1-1	TGTGCCAGCAGACCATCCGGGACACCAGACACTGAAGCTTTCTTT	CASRPSGTPDTEAFF
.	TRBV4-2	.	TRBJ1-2	TGTGCCAGCAGCCGCACCACAGGGAATACTAACTATGGCTACACCTTC	CASSRTTGNTNYGYTF
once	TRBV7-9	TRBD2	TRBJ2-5	TGTGCCAGCAGGGAGACTAGCGGGGGTCAAGAGACCCAGTACTTC	CASRETSGGQETQYF
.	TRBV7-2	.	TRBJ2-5	TGTGCCAGCAGCTTTACTAGTTTCCAAGAGACCCAGTACTTC	CASSFTSFQETQYF
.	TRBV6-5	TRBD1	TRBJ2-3	TGTGCCACCGTCAACAAGGGGGCTGGAGATACGCAGTATTTT	CATVNKGAGDTQYF
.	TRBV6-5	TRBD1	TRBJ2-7	TGTGCCAGCAGCCATGGGACAGGGGTTTACTACGAGCAGTACTTC	CASSHGTGVYYEQYF
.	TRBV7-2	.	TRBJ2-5	TGTGCCAGCAGCTTGGGGAGGGAGACCCAGTACTTC	CASSLGRETQYF
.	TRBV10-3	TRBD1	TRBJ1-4	TGTGCCATCAGTGAGACTAGGGGGCGCGGGAATGAAAAACTGTTTTTT	CAISETRGRGNEKLFF
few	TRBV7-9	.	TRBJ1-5	TGTGCCAGCAGCTTAGGTCATACAAATCAGCCCCAGCATTTT	CASSLGHTNQPQHF